The 28 T cell receptor beta chains below all came from one sample that was sequenced in a study of T cell clonotyping in hematopoietic cell transplantation. Only in-frame clones appear in the TCRdb table, and some are missing; sequencing was by immunoSEQ multiplex PCR. The sample contains about 36,000 clones, roughly 88% of which appear only once. Sequenced: peripheral blood mononuclear cells. The receptors come from a woman between 40 and 55 years old in good health. Some clones in this sample may be carry-over from other donors' samples.

The genes are TRBV7-6 and TRBJ2-5; D remains unclear. V lost 1 base, J lost 7 bases, and 10 bases lay in between. CDR1 and CDR2 from the germline V gene are SGHVS and FNYEAQ. CDR3 length: 13 amino acids. CDR3 DNA: TGTGCCAGCAGCTTAGTCAGGCTTGGGACCCAGTACTTC. Residues: CASSLVRLGTQYF.

The CDR3 coding sequence is TGCAGCGTTGACGGGACAGGGCGGTCGAGCTATGGCTACACCTTC. This codes for CSVDGTGRSSYGYTF. This chain links TRBV29-1 with TRBJ1-2; 9 bases fit TRBD1. In germline, CDR1 is SQVTM, CDR2 ANQGSEA. The J segment lost 4 bases and the V segment lost 3 bases, leaving 9 bases of the junction unmatched. The CDR3 extends over 15 amino acids.

The rearrangement uses TRBV19 and TRBJ2-2, with TRBD1 matching over 9 bases. Germline trimming cut 0 bases from V and 5 bases from J; bases unmatched to any gene: 4. This CDR3 is built from 16 residues. Germline V gene data show CDR1 as LNHDA and CDR2 as SQIVND (reference sequence). This chain's CDR3 is CASSIDGTGTTGELFF. CDR3 DNA sequence: TGTGCCAGTAGTATAGACGGGACAGGGACAACCGGGGAGCTGTTTTTT.

The chain uses TRBV30 and TRBJ2-3, with 10 bases lining up with TRBD2. With V trimmed by 3 bases and J by 6 bases, 3 bases remained unmatched. Germline V gene data show CDR1 as GTSNPN and CDR2 as SVGIG (reference sequence). The CDR3 totals 13 residues. The CDR3 DNA sequence: TGTGCCTGGAGCACTAGCGGGGTGGATACGCAGTATTTT. Protein product: CAWSTSGVDTQYF.

As concerns this clone: Sequence at one end of the junction differs from germline and may be a read error. The chain is built from TRBV7-8 and TRBJ1-2; D remains ambiguous. The germline V gene encodes CDR1 SGHVS and CDR2 FQNEAQ. This CDR3 has 14 residues. CDR3 region: CASSLGLGGYSGPF. CDR3 in DNA: TGTGCCAGCAGCTTAGGCCTAGGTGGCTATTCGGGCCCCTTC.

A word on this clone: This sample includes further DNA sequences coding for the same CDR3. The chain has TRBV28 and TRBJ2-6; possible D gene TRBD1, 6 bases. Looked up from germline, CDR1 is MDHEN and CDR2 is SYDVKM. V was shortened by 6 bases and J by 0 bases, with 12 bases between the two germline ends. The CDR3 totals 16 residues. Here the CDR3 DNA reads TGTGCCAGCAGCCGGACAGACTACTCTGGGGCCAACGTCCTGACTTTC. Its translation is CASSRTDYSGANVLTF. Using reference TRBV28 and TRBJ2-6 for the parts outside the CDR3, the full variable domain is DVKVTQSSRYLVKRTGEKVFLECVQDMDHENMFWYRQDPGLGLRLIYFSYDVKMKEKGDIPEGYSVSREKKERFSLILESASTNQTSMYLCASSRTDYSGANVLTFGAGSRLTVL.

This chain joins TRBV28 and TRBJ2-7, with D unclear. V was pared by 6 bases and J by 2 bases, with 17 bases between. This CDR3 region has 15 residues. Germline V gene data show CDR1 as MDHEN and CDR2 as SYDVKM. The CDR3 protein is CASRLRGLKPYEQYF. The CDR3 nucleotides are TGTGCCAGCAGGTTACGAGGCTTGAAACCCTACGAGCAGTACTTC.

V gene TRBV28 combines with J gene TRBJ2-1, with D perhaps given as TRBD1 or TRBD2 (5 bases each). V lost 3 bases and J 7 bases, leaving 10 bases between the germline ends. CDR3 length: 13 residues. CDR1 is MDHEN, CDR2 SYDVKM, per germline. CDR3 loop: CASSFSGGNEQFF. The DNA for the CDR3 is TGTGCCAGCAGTTTTTCTGGGGGTAATGAGCAGTTCTTC. Supplemented by reference TRBV28 and TRBJ2-1, the full variable domain reads DVKVTQSSRYLVKRTGEKVFLECVQDMDHENMFWYRQDPGLGLRLIYFSYDVKMKEKGDIPEGYSVSREKKERFSLILESASTNQTSMYLCASSFSGGNEQFFGPGTRLTVL.

The V and J genes are TRBV28 and TRBJ1-3; D is unclear. Per the germline V gene, CDR1 is MDHEN and CDR2 is SYDVKM. Trimming pared 5 bases from V and 1 base from J, leaving 12 bases between. The length of the CDR3 is 15 residues. CDR3 loop: CASSVGRPSGNTIYF. CDR3 in DNA: TGTGCCAGCAGTGTGGGCAGACCTTCTGGAAACACCATATATTTT. The full variable domain, with the rest looked up from reference TRBV28 and TRBJ1-3, is DVKVTQSSRYLVKRTGEKVFLECVQDMDHENMFWYRQDPGLGLRLIYFSYDVKMKEKGDIPEGYSVSREKKERFSLILESASTNQTSMYLCASSVGRPSGNTIYFGEGSWLTVV.

The chain couples TRBV14 to TRBJ2-7, with 10 bases matching TRBD1. With 6 bases clipped from V and 4 bases from J, the junction kept 9 bases outside the gene matches. Germline-derived CDR1 and CDR2 are SGHDN and FVKESK. The CDR3 sequence is 15 residues long. DNA of the CDR3: TGTGCCAGCAGTCTCACCGGGACAGGGGAGTACGAGCAGTACTTC. Translating it yields CASSLTGTGEYEQYF.

The chain combines TRBV7-2 with TRBJ2-7; 11 bases map to TRBD2. The CDR3 length is 15 residues. The germline V gene has CDR1 SGHTA and CDR2 FQGNSA. Germline trimming cut 5 bases from V and 2 bases from J; bases unmatched to any gene: 5. CDR3 bases: TGTGCCAGCAGCCGACCACTAGCGGGAGCCTACGAGCAGTACTTC. It is translated as CASSRPLAGAYEQYF.

The rearrangement links TRBV7-2 to TRBJ1-1; perhaps TRBD1 as D (6 bases). CDR1 is SGHTA and CDR2 is FQGNSA in the germline V gene. The CDR3 sequence is 15 residues long. Trimming removed 2 bases at V and 1 base at J, with 11 bases between. The CDR3 DNA reads TGTGCCAGCAGCTTATTCGGGGGCCGGAACACTGAAGCTTTCTTT. As protein: CASSLFGGRNTEAFF.

This clone is a singleton in its sample. The J gene is TRBJ1-2, the V gene TRBV5-6; 7 bases match TRBD1. Losses at the gene ends were 4 bases for V and 8 bases for J; bases not matched to a gene: 5. This CDR3 has 12 amino acids. Germline CDR1 is SGHDT and CDR2 is YYEEEE. CDR3 protein: CASSPGGDGYTF. DNA of the CDR3: TGTGCCAGCAGCCCAGGGGGGGACGGCTACACCTTC. Combining the CDR3 with reference TRBV5-6 and TRBJ1-2 gives the whole variable domain DAGVTQSPTHLIKTRGQQVTLRCSPKSGHDTVSWYQQALGQGPQFIFQYYEEEERQRGNFPDRFSGHQFPNYSSELNVNALLLGDSALYLCASSPGGDGYTFGSGTRLTVV.

The V and J genes are TRBV19 and TRBJ1-1, with D possibly being TRBD1 (6 bases). Germline lookup yields CDR1 LNHDA and CDR2 SQIVND (reference sequence). This CDR3 is 17 amino acids long. Trimming took 5 bases from V and 4 from J, leaving 23 bases between them. CDR3 sequence: CASSAASGGAGSTEAFF. As DNA, the CDR3 is TGTGCCAGTAGTGCCGCATCGGGGGGGGCAGGGAGCACTGAAGCTTTCTTT. Supplemented by reference TRBV19 and TRBJ1-1, the full variable domain reads DGGITQSPKYLFRKEGQNVTLSCEQNLNHDAMYWYRQDPGQGLRLIYYSQIVNDFQKGDIAEGYSVSREKKESFPLTVTSAQKNPTAFYLCASSAASGGAGSTEAFFGQGTRLTVV.

This chain connects TRBV5-1 to TRBJ1-4; D might be TRBD1 (5 bases). Germline CDR1 SGHRS, CDR2 YFSETQ. Deletions cut 0 bases from V and 8 bases from J, with 11 bases between. CDR3 size: 14 residues. The CDR3 nucleotides read TGCGCCAGCAGCTTGGCAGGGATAGGGGAAAAACTGTTTTTT. Amino acid sequence: CASSLAGIGEKLFF.

The chain links TRBV9 to TRBJ1-5; 8 bases align to TRBD1. This CDR3 spans 14 amino acids. Germline V gene data show CDR1 as SGDLS and CDR2 as YYNGEE. V dropped 4 bases and J dropped 7; count of bases not matched to a gene: 7. In DNA, the CDR3 is TGTGCCAGCAGCCTTGACAGGGGAGGGCAGCCCCAGCATTTT. Residues: CASSLDRGGQPQHF.

The V call is TRBV30, the J call TRBJ2-5; D ambiguous. Germline-derived CDR1 and CDR2 are GTSNPN and SVGIG (reference sequence). CDR3 size: 15 residues. Deletions cut 0 bases from V and 5 bases from J, with 16 bases between. CDR3: CAWSVPEVAGETQYF. The CDR3, as DNA: TGTGCCTGGAGTGTACCCGAGGTAGCCGGGGAGACCCAGTACTTC.

The chain links TRBV9 to TRBJ1-3, with D uncertain. This CDR3 region has 16 residues. The germline V and J ends were trimmed by 3 bases and 0 bases, with 13 bases remaining between them. CDR1 SGDLS and CDR2 YYNGEE come from the germline V gene. The CDR3 loop reads CASSARVSLSGNTIYF. The CDR3 DNA reads as TGTGCCAGCAGCGCACGGGTCTCTCTCTCTGGAAACACCATATATTTT.

This clone was seen a single time. The V and J genes are TRBV19 and TRBJ1-4; tentative D call: TRBD1 (5 bases). Per germline, CDR1 LNHDA and CDR2 SQIVND (reference sequence). Between the trimmed V and J ends, which lost 2 bases and 3 bases, there was a span of 13 bases. This CDR3 is built from 16 residues. The CDR3 protein is CASSINPGDSNEKLFF. DNA for the CDR3: TGTGCCAGTAGTATAAACCCGGGGGACTCTAATGAAAAACTGTTTTTT.

The chain carries TRBV27 and TRBJ1-5, with D perhaps TRBD1 (6 bases). The CDR3 spans 17 residues. V was trimmed by 0 bases and J by 6 bases, leaving 18 bases between them. Germline CDR1 and CDR2: MNHEY and SMNVEV (reference sequence). This CDR3 is CASSLSGGLLTGQPQHF. The DNA for the CDR3 is TGTGCCAGCAGTTTATCTGGGGGGCTTCTAACAGGTCAGCCCCAGCATTTT.

The J gene is TRBJ1-5, the V gene TRBV28; 7 bases match TRBD1. The J segment lost 7 bases and the V segment lost 10 bases, leaving 7 bases of the junction unmatched. This CDR3 has 12 residues. Germline V lookup: CDR1 MDHEN, CDR2 SYDVKM. CDR3 in DNA: TGTGCCATTACACAGGGGCGGCAGCCCCAGCATTTT. Amino acid sequence: CAITQGRQPQHF.

V is TRBV4-2 and J is TRBJ1-2; TRBD1 matches 8 bases. Germline V gene data show CDR1 as LGHNA and CDR2 as YNFKEQ. Trimming at V came to 5 bases and at J to 8 bases, leaving 16 bases not matched to a gene. This CDR3 comprises 16 residues. The CDR3 is CASSEGARTGSKGYTF. CDR3 DNA: TGTGCCAGCAGCGAAGGAGCCAGGACAGGGTCTAAAGGCTACACCTTC.

This chain links TRBV30 with TRBJ1-1, with D unclear. From germline, CDR1 is GTSNPN and CDR2 SVGIG (reference sequence). V was trimmed by 0 bases and J by 1 base, leaving 21 bases between them. CDR3 size: 18 residues. The CDR3 DNA follows: TGTGCCTGGAGTGTAAAGGGTCTGAGGTTTACGGCGAACACTGAAGCTTTCTTT. It encodes CAWSVKGLRFTANTEAFF.

The CDR3 DNA is TGTGCCAGCAGCCAAGACACGCGGACCGGGGAGCTGTTTTTT. It translates to CASSQDTRTGELFF. The rearrangement uses TRBV4-2 and TRBJ2-2; D not resolved. Between the trimmed V and J ends, which lost 0 bases and 5 bases, there was a span of 7 bases. Germline CDR1 is LGHNA and CDR2 is YNFKEQ. The CDR3 totals 14 residues.

This clone was observed a single time. The V and J genes are TRBV5-8 and TRBJ2-5; perhaps D is TRBD1 or TRBD2 (6 bases each). Germline CDR1 is SGHTS and CDR2 is YDEGEE. The V end lost 4 bases, the J end lost 1 base, and 14 bases lay between the germline ends. This CDR3 region has 15 residues. CDR3 protein: CASSPEGGIQETQYF. The CDR3 DNA sequence: TGTGCCAGCAGCCCCGAGGGGGGAATCCAAGAGACCCAGTACTTC.

This chain links TRBV7-2 with TRBJ1-2, with no clear D. CDR3 size: 12 residues. Germline CDR1 SGHTA, CDR2 FQGNSA. Trimming stripped 1 base from V and 3 bases from J, with 3 bases between. In nucleotides, the CDR3 is TGTGCCAGCAGCTTAGGGGACTATGGCTACACCTTC. This codes for CASSLGDYGYTF.

CDR3 loop: CASSLAGVNFGNTIYF. The CDR3 region has the DNA TGTGCCAGCAGCTTAGCAGGGGTTAATTTTGGCAACACCATATATTTT. The V and J genes are TRBV7-2 and TRBJ1-3; D may be TRBD1 (5 bases). The V end lost 0 bases, the J end lost 7 bases, and 16 bases lay between the germline ends. The CDR3 extends over 16 amino acids. Germline assignment: CDR1 SGHTA and CDR2 FQGNSA.

The chain is built from TRBV7-8 and TRBJ2-3; D might be TRBD1 or TRBD2, each matching 5 bases. CDR1 is SGHVS and CDR2 is FQNEAQ in the germline V gene. The V gene lost 6 bases and the J gene lost 0 bases, with 13 bases spanning the gap. CDR3 length: 15 residues. This CDR3 reads CASRRDAPSTDTQYF. In DNA, the CDR3 is TGTGCCAGCAGACGGGACGCCCCTAGCACAGATACGCAGTATTTT. The full variable domain, with the rest looked up from reference TRBV7-8 and TRBJ2-3, is GAGVSQSPRYKVAKRGQDVALRCDPISGHVSLFWYQQALGQGPEFLTYFQNEAQLDKSGLPSDRFFAERPEGSVSTLKIQRTQQEDSAVYLCASRRDAPSTDTQYFGPGTRLTVL.